Listed below are T cell receptor beta chains from one sample, sequenced in a study of response to subunit inactivated influenza vaccine. TCRdb used MiXCR to reprocess the RT-PCR reads, holding one entry per CDR3 protein. Here the sample spans approximately 480,000 distinct CDR3 sequences, about a tenth being singletons. Sample: PBMCs from blood, taken about 40 days after vaccination. The source is a man aged 50-60 years who received an inactivated influenza vaccine. Both conserved end residues are part of each CDR3. A D gene is named only where the DNA matches it firmly. Clone size is given for some rows only: seen once, a few or many times, or a class if the clone is expanded.

abundance,d_gene,j_gene,v_gene,CDR3nt,CDR3aa
NA,TRBD1,TRBJ2-6,TRBV10-3,TGTGCCATCAGTGAGAACCCGACAGGGGGGCGCGGGGCCAACGTCCTGACTTTC,CAISENPTGGRGANVLTF
many,TRBD1,TRBJ2-4,TRBV12-3/TRBV12-4,TGTGCCAGCAGTGGTCGAGGACAGGGGAGGAACATTCAGTACTTC,CASSGRGQGRNIQYF
many,NA,TRBJ1-5,TRBV20-1,TGCAGTGCTAGAGCGAGCAGGGAAGAGAATCAGCCCCAGCATTTT,CSARASREENQPQHF
NA,NA,TRBJ1-1,TRBV5-1,TGCGCCAGCAGCCAGGATCGGACTGAGGGGACTGAAGCTTTCTTT,CASSQDRTEGTEAFF
few,NA,TRBJ2-7,TRBV30,TGTGCCTGGAGTGACGGGACTGGGTACGAGCAGTACTTC,CAWSDGTGYEQYF
NA,NA,TRBJ2-1,TRBV5-5,TGTGCCAGCAGCCCTCTTGTGGCCAATGAGCAGTTCTTC,CASSPLVANEQFF
few,NA,TRBJ2-3,TRBV7-9,TGTGCCAGCATCTACGGTCGGGCAGGCGAATACACAGATACGCAGTATTTT,CASIYGRAGEYTDTQYF
few,TRBD2,TRBJ2-1,TRBV4-1,TGCGCCAGCAGCCAAGGCCCATCTCTATGGGGTAGCGGGATCTCCTACAATGAGCAGTTCTTC,CASSQGPSLWGSGISYNEQFF
few,TRBD2,TRBJ2-7,TRBV29-1,TGCAGCGGAGGTAGGGGAGGATGGCGGGAGAGCTCCTACGAGCAGTACTTC,CSGGRGGWRESSYEQYF
NA,TRBD1,TRBJ2-3,TRBV28,TGTGCCAGCAGTTTATGGGACCAGACAGGGGCAGATACGCAGTATTTT,CASSLWDQTGADTQYF
few,TRBD2,TRBJ2-7,TRBV5-1,TGCGCCAGCAGCATCGGACTAGCGGGGACCACCTACGAGCAGTACTTC,CASSIGLAGTTYEQYF
NA,NA,TRBJ2-6,TRBV20-1,TGCAGTGCTAGAGCCCCCCCTGGGGCCAACGTCCTGACTTTC,CSARAPPGANVLTF
NA,NA,TRBJ2-1,TRBV10-2,TGCGCCAGCAGTGACGGCACGGAGCAGTTCTTC,CASSDGTEQFF
NA,TRBD2,TRBJ2-1,TRBV24-1,TGTGCCACCAGTGATGAGGGACTAGCCCCCTACAATGAGCAGTTCTTC,CATSDEGLAPYNEQFF
few,TRBD2,TRBJ2-3,TRBV7-2,TGTGCCAGCAGCACGGGACTAGCGGGAGTCGGCACAGATACGCAGTATTTT,CASSTGLAGVGTDTQYF
NA,NA,TRBJ1-6,TRBV12-3/TRBV12-4,TGTTCCAGCAGCCCCGGGCAGGTTTCACCCCTCCACTTT,CSSSPGQVSPLHF
NA,NA,TRBJ2-2,TRBV7-9,TGTGCCAGCAGCCCTTACGCGAACACCGGGGAGCTGTTTTTT,CASSPYANTGELFF
few,NA,TRBJ2-1,TRBV7-2,TGTGCCAGCAGCTTAAGTCTAGACAATGAGCAGTTCTTC,CASSLSLDNEQFF
NA,TRBD2,TRBJ2-1,TRBV28,TGTGCCAGCCACTCGCGGGAGCACAAGGAGCAGTGCTTC,CASHSREHKEQCF
NA,NA,TRBJ2-3,TRBV27,TGTGCCAGCAGTTTTTACGGTACTAGCACAGATACGCAGTATTTT,CASSFYGTSTDTQYF
many,TRBD2,TRBJ2-1,TRBV20-1,TGCAGTGCTAGACAACCTGGCGGGAGGGCCAATGAGCAGTTCTTC,CSARQPGGRANEQFF
NA,NA,TRBJ1-5,TRBV5-1,TGCGCCAGCAGCTTGGAGACAGGAGGCAATCAGCCCCAGCATTTT,CASSLETGGNQPQHF
few,TRBD2,TRBJ2-2,TRBV2,TGTGCCAGCACGGGACTAGCGGGCGCTCGGACCGGGGACCTGTTTTTT,CASTGLAGARTGDLFF
many,NA,TRBJ2-7,TRBV2,TGTGCCAGCAGTGTTTCGAAGGGCGTCGAGCAGTACTTC,CASSVSKGVEQYF
few,NA,TRBJ2-1,TRBV7-6,TGTGCCAGCAGCTTAGCGACTAGAACCTACAATGAGCAGTTCTTC,CASSLATRTYNEQFF
few,TRBD1,TRBJ1-2,TRBV20-1,TGCAGTGCTAAGGGACAGGGGGACTATGGCTACACCTTC,CSAKGQGDYGYTF
many,TRBD2,TRBJ2-7,TRBV29-1,TGCAGCGTTGGACTAGCGACCTACGAGCAGTACTTC,CSVGLATYEQYF
many,TRBD1,TRBJ2-3,TRBV5-1,TGCGCCAGCAGCTTGGAAGGGGGCGGAGATACGCAGTATTTT,CASSLEGGGDTQYF
many,TRBD2,TRBJ2-1,TRBV5-1,TGCGCCAGCAGCTCCGGGACTAGCGGGAGGGGGTTTATGAATGAGCAGTTCTTC,CASSSGTSGRGFMNEQFF
NA,NA,TRBJ2-7,TRBV7-8,TGTGCCAGCAGCCAGGAGGTAGGAGCAAAAAGCTCCTACGAGCAGTACTTC,CASSQEVGAKSSYEQYF
NA,TRBD1,TRBJ2-5,TRBV20-1,TGCAGTGCTAGCCTCAAGACAGGGTCTGAGAAGACCCAGTACTTC,CSASLKTGSEKTQYF
many,TRBD1,TRBJ2-7,TRBV20-1,TGCAGTGCTACAGGGGGCCCCTACGAGCAGTACTTC,CSATGGPYEQYF
few,TRBD2,TRBJ2-5,TRBV7-2,TGTGCCAGCAGCTTAGACTCTTTAGCGGGGGAGACCCAGTACTTC,CASSLDSLAGETQYF
many,NA,TRBJ2-7,TRBV9,TGTGCCAGCAGCACCGACAGCTCCACCTACGAGCAGTACTTC,CASSTDSSTYEQYF
NA,TRBD2,TRBJ2-3,TRBV4-3,TGCGCCAGCAGCCGAGGACTAGCGGGGAAAAGAGCAGATACGCAGTCTTTT,CASSRGLAGKRADTQSF
NA,NA,TRBJ2-2,TRBV7-2,TGTGCCAGCAGCCCCGACAGTGCCACCGGGGAGCTGTTTTTT,CASSPDSATGELFF
few,TRBD1,TRBJ1-3,TRBV7-9,TGTGCCATCTCGAATACTTGGGACAGCTCTGGAAACACCATATATTTT,CAISNTWDSSGNTIYF
few,TRBD1,TRBJ2-5,TRBV4-3,TGCGCCAGCAGCGGCTCGGACAGGGAGACCCAGTACTTC,CASSGSDRETQYF